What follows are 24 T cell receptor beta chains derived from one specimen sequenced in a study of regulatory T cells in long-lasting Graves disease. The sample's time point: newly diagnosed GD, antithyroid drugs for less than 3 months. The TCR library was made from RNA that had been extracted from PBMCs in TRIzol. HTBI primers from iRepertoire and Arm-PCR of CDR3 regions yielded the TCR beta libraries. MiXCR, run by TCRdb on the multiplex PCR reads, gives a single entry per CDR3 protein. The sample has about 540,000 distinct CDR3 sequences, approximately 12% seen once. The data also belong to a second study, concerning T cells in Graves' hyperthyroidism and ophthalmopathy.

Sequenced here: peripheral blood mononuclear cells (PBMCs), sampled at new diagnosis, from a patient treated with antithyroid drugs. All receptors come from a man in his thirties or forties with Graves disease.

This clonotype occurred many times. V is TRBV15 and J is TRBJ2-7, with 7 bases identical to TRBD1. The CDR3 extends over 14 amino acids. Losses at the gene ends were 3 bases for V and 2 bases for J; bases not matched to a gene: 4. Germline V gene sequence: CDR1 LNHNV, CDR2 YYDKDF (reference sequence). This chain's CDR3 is CATSRYRGTYEQYF. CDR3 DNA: TGTGCCACCAGCAGGTACAGGGGTACCTACGAGCAGTACTTC.

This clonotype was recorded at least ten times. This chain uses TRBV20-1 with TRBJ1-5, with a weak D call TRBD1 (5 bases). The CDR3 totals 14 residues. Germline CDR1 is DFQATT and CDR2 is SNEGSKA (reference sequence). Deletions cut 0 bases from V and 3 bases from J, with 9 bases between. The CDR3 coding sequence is TGCAGTGCTAGAGACAGGGCCTCCAATCAGCCCCAGCATTTT. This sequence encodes CSARDRASNQPQHF.

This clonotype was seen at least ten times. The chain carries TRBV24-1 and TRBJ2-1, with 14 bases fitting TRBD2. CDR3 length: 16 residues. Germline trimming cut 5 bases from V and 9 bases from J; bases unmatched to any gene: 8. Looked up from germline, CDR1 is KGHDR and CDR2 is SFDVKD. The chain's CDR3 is CATSGPGLAGVGEQFF. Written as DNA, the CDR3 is TGTGCCACCAGTGGACCGGGACTAGCGGGAGTTGGTGAGCAGTTCTTC.

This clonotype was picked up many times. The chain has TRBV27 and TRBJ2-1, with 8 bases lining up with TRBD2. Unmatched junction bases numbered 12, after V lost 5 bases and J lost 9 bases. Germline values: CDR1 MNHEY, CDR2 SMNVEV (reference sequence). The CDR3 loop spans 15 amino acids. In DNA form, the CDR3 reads TGTGCCAGCAGTACCAGCGGGAGCCCCCCCTTTGAGCAGTTCTTC. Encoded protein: CASSTSGSPPFEQFF.

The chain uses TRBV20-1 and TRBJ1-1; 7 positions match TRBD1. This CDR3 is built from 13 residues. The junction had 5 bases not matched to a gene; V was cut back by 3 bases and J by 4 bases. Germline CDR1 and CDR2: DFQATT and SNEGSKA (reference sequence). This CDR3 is CSARLGGGTEAFF. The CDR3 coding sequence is TGCAGTGCTAGGTTAGGGGGCGGCACTGAAGCTTTCTTT.

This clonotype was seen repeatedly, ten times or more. CDR3 sequence reads: CASRRLSGRTGELFF. The CDR3 coding sequence is TGTGCCAGCAGGCGGCTTAGCGGGAGGACCGGGGAGCTGTTTTTT. The chain is built from TRBV2 and TRBJ2-2; 10 bases align to TRBD2. The CDR3 spans 15 residues. Germline loops: CDR1 SNHLY, CDR2 FYNNEI. Trimming removed 6 bases from V and 5 bases from J; junction bases left unmatched: 6.

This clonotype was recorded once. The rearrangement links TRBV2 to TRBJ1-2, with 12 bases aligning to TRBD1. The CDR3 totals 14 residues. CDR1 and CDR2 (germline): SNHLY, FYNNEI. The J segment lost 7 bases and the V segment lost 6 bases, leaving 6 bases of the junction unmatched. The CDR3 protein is CASSPGTGGGGYTF. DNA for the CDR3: TGTGCCAGCAGCCCCGGGACAGGGGGCGGTGGCTACACCTTC.

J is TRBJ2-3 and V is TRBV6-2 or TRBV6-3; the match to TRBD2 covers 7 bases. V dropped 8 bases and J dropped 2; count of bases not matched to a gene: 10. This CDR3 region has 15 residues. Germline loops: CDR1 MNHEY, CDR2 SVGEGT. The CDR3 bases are TGTGCCAGCCGGGGGGTTGGCGGAAACACAGATACGCAGTATTTT. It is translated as CASRGVGGNTDTQYF.

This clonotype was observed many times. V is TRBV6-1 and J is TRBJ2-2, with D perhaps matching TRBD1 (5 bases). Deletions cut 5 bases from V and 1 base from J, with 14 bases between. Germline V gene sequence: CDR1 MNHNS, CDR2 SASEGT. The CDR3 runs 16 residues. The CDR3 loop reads CASSTWGSVNTGELFF. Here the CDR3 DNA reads TGTGCCAGCAGTACCTGGGGCAGTGTGAACACCGGGGAGCTGTTTTTT.

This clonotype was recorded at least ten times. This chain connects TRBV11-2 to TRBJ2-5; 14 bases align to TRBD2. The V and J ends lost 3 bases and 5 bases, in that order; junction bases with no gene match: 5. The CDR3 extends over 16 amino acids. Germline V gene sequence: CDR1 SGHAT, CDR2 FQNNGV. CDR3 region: CASSFRGLAGEETQYF. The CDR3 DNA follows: TGTGCCAGCAGCTTCCGGGGACTAGCGGGAGAGGAGACCCAGTACTTC.

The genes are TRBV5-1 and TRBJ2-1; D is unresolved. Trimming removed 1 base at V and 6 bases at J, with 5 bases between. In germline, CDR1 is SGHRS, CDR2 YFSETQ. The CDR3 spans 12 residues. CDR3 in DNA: TGCGCCAGCAGCTTGAACATCAATGAGCAGTTCTTC. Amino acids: CASSLNINEQFF.

The CDR3 DNA reads as TGTGCCAGCAGCTTAGCTCCGGTCTCTGGGGCCAACGTCCTGACTTTC. Residues: CASSLAPVSGANVLTF. This chain joins TRBV11-2 and TRBJ2-6, with no clear D. The CDR3 totals 16 residues. Trimming took 1 base from V and 0 from J, leaving 7 bases between them. Germline CDR1 is SGHAT and CDR2 is FQNNGV.

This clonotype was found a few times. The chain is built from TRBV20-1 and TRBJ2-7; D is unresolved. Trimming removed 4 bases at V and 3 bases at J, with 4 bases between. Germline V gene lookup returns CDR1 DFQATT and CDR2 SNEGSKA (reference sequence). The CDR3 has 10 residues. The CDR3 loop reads CSATDYEQYF. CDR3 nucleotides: TGCAGTGCTACAGACTACGAGCAGTACTTC.

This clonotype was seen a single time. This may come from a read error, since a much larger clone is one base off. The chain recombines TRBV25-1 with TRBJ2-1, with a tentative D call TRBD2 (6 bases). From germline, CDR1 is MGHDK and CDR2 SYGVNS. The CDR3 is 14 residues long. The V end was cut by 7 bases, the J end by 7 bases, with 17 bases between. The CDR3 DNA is TGTGCCAGCATTGGACTGGGAGGTTGGAATGAGCAGTTCTTC. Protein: CASIGLGGWNEQFF.

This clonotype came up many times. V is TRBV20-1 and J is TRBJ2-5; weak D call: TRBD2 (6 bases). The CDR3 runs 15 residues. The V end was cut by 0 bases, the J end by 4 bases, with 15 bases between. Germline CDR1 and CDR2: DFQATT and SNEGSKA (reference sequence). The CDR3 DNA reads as TGCAGTGCTAGAGACTTTAGCGGAGCTACAGAGACCCAGTACTTC. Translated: CSARDFSGATETQYF.

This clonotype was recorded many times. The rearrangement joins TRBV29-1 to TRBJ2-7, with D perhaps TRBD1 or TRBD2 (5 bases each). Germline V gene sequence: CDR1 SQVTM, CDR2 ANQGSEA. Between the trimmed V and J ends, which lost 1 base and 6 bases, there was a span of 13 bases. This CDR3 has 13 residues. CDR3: CSVEGGTSGEQYF. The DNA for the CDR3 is TGCAGCGTTGAAGGAGGGACCTCTGGCGAGCAGTACTTC.

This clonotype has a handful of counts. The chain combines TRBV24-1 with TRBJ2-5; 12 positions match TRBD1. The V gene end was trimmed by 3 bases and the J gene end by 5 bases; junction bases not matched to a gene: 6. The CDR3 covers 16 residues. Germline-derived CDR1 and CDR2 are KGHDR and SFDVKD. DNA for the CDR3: TGTGCCACCAGTGATAACCGGGACAGGGGGCTTGAGACCCAGTACTTC. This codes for CATSDNRDRGLETQYF.

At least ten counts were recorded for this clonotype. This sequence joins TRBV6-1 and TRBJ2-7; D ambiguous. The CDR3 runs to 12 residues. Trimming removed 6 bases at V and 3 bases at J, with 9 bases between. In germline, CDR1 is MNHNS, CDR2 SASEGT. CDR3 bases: TGTGCCAGCAGAACCGGTATCTACGAGCAGTACTTC. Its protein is CASRTGIYEQYF.

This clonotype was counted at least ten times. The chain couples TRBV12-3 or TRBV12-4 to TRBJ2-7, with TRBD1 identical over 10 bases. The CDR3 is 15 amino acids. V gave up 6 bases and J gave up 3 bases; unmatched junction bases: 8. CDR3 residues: CASRTSGTGVYEQYF. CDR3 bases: TGTGCCAGCAGGACGTCCGGGACAGGGGTCTACGAGCAGTACTTC.

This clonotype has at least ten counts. The CDR3 DNA reads as TGTGCCAGCAGCTTGGGGACCTTCATGGGGGAGACCCAGTACTTC. Translated, it gives CASSLGTFMGETQYF. The chain has TRBV7-9 and TRBJ2-5; D is tentatively TRBD1 or TRBD2 (5 bases each). Trimming removed 3 bases at V and 5 bases at J, with 16 bases between. In germline, CDR1 is SEHNR, CDR2 FQNEAQ (reference sequence). The CDR3 is made up of 15 amino acids. Full variable domain (outside the CDR3, taken from reference TRBV7-9 and TRBJ2-5): DTGVSQNPRHKITKRGQNVTFRCDPISEHNRLYWYRQTLGQGPEFLTYFQNEAQLEKSRLLSDRFSAERPKGSFSTLEIQRTEQGDSAMYLCASSLGTFMGETQYFGPGTRLLVL.

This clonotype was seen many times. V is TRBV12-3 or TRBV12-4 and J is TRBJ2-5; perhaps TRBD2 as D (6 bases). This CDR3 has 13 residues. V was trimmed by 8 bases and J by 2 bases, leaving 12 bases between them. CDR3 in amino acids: CASGRGDQETQYF. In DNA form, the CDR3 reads TGTGCCAGCGGCCGCGGGGATCAAGAGACCCAGTACTTC.

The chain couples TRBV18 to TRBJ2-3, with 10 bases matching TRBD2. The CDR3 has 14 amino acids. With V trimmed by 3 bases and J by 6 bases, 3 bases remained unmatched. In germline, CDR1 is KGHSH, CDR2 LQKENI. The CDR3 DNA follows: TGTGCCAGCTCACCGTGGACTAGCGGCGATACGCAGTATTTT. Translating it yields CASSPWTSGDTQYF.

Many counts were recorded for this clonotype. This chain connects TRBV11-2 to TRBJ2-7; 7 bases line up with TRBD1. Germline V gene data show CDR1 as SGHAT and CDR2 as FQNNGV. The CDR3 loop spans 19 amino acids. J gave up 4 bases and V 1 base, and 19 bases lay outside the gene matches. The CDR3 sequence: CASSLVLQGVGTWGYEQYF. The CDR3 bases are TGTGCCAGCAGCTTAGTCCTCCAGGGGGTCGGTACGTGGGGATACGAGCAGTACTTC.

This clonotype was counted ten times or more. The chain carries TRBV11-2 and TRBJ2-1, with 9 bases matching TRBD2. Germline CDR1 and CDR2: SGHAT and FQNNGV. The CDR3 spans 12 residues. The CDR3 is CASGGLYNEQFF. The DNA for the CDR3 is TGTGCTAGCGGGGGCCTCTACAATGAGCAGTTCTTC.